Listed below are T cell receptor beta chains from one sample, sequenced in a study of T cell responses to AZD1222 COVID-19 vaccine. Repertoires were generated with immunoSEQ multiplex PCR, while TCRdb's copy carries only in-frame clones and drops some. The profile covers 100,000 to 120,000 clones, with approximately 89% appearing a single time and about two fifths taken by the ten largest. Specimen: peripheral blood, collected 28 days after the second AZD1222 dose. All receptors derive from an adult who received the AZD1222 COVID-19 vaccine. Each CDR3 is given with its conserved first and last residue. Each record gives: D gene, J gene, clone size, V gene, CDR3 length, CDR3 protein, CDR3 DNA. D genes are given only for firm matches. Only some rows state a clone size, as once, few, many or a class for expanded clones.

d_call: -
j_call: TRBJ1-3
clone_size: -
v_call: TRBV5-1
cdr3_length: 15
cdr3_aa: CASSWTGPTGNTIYF
cdr3_nt: TGCGCCAGCAGCTGGACGGGACCAACGGGAAACACCATATATTTT

d_call: -
j_call: TRBJ1-1
clone_size: -
v_call: TRBV28
cdr3_length: 14
cdr3_aa: CASSLGRMNTEAFF
cdr3_nt: TGTGCCAGCAGTTTAGGCAGGATGAACACTGAAGCTTTCTTT

d_call: -
j_call: TRBJ1-5
clone_size: -
v_call: TRBV6-5
cdr3_length: 15
cdr3_aa: CASTSRGAANQPQHF
cdr3_nt: TGTGCCAGCACCTCTAGGGGGGCTGCTAATCAGCCCCAGCATTTT

d_call: TRBD2
j_call: TRBJ2-1
clone_size: once
v_call: TRBV18
cdr3_length: 15
cdr3_aa: CASSPRTSGDNEQFF
cdr3_nt: TGTGCCAGCTCACCCCGGACTAGCGGAGACAATGAGCAGTTCTTC

d_call: -
j_call: TRBJ2-2
clone_size: few
v_call: TRBV18
cdr3_length: 13
cdr3_aa: CASSPGGTGELFF
cdr3_nt: TGTGCCAGCTCACCGGGGGGCACCGGGGAGCTGTTTTTT

d_call: TRBD2
j_call: TRBJ2-2
clone_size: -
v_call: TRBV3-1/TRBV3-2
cdr3_length: 15
cdr3_aa: CASSASGRAPGELFF
cdr3_nt: TGTGCCAGCAGCGCTAGCGGGAGGGCCCCCGGGGAGCTGTTTTTT

d_call: TRBD2
j_call: TRBJ2-1
clone_size: -
v_call: TRBV28
cdr3_length: 13
cdr3_aa: CASSLKAGGEQFF
cdr3_nt: TGTGCCAGCAGTTTAAAAGCGGGAGGTGAGCAGTTCTTC

d_call: TRBD1
j_call: TRBJ1-2
clone_size: -
v_call: TRBV3-1/TRBV3-2
cdr3_length: 16
cdr3_aa: CASSPVPGQGSSGYTF
cdr3_nt: TGTGCCAGCAGCCCCGTCCCGGGACAGGGTTCTTCGGGCTACACCTTC

d_call: TRBD1
j_call: TRBJ1-2
clone_size: once
v_call: TRBV5-4
cdr3_length: 14
cdr3_aa: CASLPRDRVYGYTF
cdr3_nt: TGTGCCAGCCTTCCCCGAGACAGGGTCTATGGCTACACCTTC

d_call: -
j_call: TRBJ1-2
clone_size: -
v_call: TRBV18
cdr3_length: 14
cdr3_aa: CASSFEGANYGYTF
cdr3_nt: TGTGCCAGCTCATTCGAGGGAGCAAACTATGGCTACACCTTC

d_call: -
j_call: TRBJ1-1
clone_size: -
v_call: TRBV6-1
cdr3_length: 12
cdr3_aa: CASREVNTEAFF
cdr3_nt: TGTGCCAGCAGGGAAGTGAACACTGAAGCTTTCTTT

d_call: TRBD1
j_call: TRBJ1-5
clone_size: -
v_call: TRBV19
cdr3_length: 16
cdr3_aa: CASSIAQQGVGQPQHF
cdr3_nt: TGTGCCAGTAGTATAGCCCAACAGGGGGTTGGACAGCCCCAGCATTTT

d_call: -
j_call: TRBJ2-7
clone_size: -
v_call: TRBV14
cdr3_length: 12
cdr3_aa: CASSPTGYQQYF
cdr3_nt: TGTGCCAGCAGCCCCACAGGGTACCAGCAGTACTTC

d_call: -
j_call: TRBJ2-4
clone_size: -
v_call: TRBV27
cdr3_length: 14
cdr3_aa: CASSRQARVDIQYF
cdr3_nt: TGTGCCAGCAGTCGCCAGGCCAGGGTTGACATTCAGTACTTC